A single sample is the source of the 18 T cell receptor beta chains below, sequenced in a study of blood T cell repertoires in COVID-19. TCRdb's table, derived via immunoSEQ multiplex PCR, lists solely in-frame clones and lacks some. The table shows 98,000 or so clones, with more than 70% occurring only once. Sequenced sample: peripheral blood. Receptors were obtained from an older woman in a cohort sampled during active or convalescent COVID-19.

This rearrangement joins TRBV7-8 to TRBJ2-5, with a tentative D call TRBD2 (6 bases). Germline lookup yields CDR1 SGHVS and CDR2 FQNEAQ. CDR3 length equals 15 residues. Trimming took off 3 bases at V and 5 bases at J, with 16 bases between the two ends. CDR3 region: CASSLTGTRKETQYF. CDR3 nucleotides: TGTGCCAGCAGCTTGACCGGGACTCGCAAGGAGACCCAGTACTTC.

The CDR3 here is CASSLVKNRDRVRYNEQFF. CDR3 DNA: TGTGCCAGCAGCTTGGTTAAGAACCGGGACAGGGTAAGGTACAATGAGCAGTTCTTC. This chain uses TRBV5-4 with TRBJ2-1, with TRBD1 identical over 9 bases. Germline-derived CDR1 and CDR2 are SGHNT and YYREEE (reference sequence). This CDR3 has 19 amino acids. V lost 0 bases, J lost 4 bases, and 14 bases stayed unmatched.

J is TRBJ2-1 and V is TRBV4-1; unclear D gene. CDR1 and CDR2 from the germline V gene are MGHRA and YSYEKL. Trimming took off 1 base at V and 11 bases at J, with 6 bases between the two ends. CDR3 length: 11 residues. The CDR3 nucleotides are TGCGCCAGCAGCCAAGCCAGGAAGCAGTTCTTC. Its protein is CASSQARKQFF.

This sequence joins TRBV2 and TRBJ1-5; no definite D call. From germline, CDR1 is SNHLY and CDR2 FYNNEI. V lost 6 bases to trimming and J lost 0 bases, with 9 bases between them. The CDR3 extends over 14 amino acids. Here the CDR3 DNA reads TGTGCCAGCAGGCCTGACAATAGCAATCAGCCCCAGCATTTT. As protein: CASRPDNSNQPQHF.

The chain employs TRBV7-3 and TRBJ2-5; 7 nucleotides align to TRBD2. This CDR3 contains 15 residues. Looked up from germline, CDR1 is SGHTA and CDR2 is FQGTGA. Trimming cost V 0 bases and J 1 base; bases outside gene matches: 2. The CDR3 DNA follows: TGTGCCAGCAGCTTAACGGGAGGGACCCAAGAGACCCAGTACTTC. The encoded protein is CASSLTGGTQETQYF. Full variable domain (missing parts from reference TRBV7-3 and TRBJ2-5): GAGVSQTPSNKVTEKGKYVELRCDPISGHTALYWYRQSLGQGPEFLIYFQGTGAADDSGLPNDRFFAVRPEGSVSTLKIQRTERGDSAVYLCASSLTGGTQETQYFGPGTRLLVL.

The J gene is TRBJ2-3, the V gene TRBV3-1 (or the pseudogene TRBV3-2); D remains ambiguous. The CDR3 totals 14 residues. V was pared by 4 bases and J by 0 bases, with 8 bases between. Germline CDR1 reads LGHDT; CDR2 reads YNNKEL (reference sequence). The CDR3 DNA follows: TGTGCCAGCAGCCCTAGATCTAGCACAGATACGCAGTATTTT. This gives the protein CASSPRSSTDTQYF.

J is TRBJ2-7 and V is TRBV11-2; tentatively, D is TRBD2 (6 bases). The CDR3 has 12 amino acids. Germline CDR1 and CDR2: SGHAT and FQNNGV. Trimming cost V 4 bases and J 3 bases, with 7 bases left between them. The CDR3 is CASSSGVYEQYF. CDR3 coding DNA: TGTGCCAGCAGCTCGGGGGTCTACGAGCAGTACTTC.

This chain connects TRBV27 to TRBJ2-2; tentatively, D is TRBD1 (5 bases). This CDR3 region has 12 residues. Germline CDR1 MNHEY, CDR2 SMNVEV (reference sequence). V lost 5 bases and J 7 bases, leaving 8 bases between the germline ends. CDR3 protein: CASSQDNGELFF. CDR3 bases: TGTGCCAGCAGTCAGGACAACGGGGAGCTGTTTTTT.

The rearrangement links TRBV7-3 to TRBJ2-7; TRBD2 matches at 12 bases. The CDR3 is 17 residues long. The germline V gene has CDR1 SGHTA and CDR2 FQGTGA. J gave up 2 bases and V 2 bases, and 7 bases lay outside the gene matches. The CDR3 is CASSLRPGLAGPYEQYF. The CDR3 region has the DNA TGTGCCAGCAGCTTACGGCCAGGACTAGCGGGGCCCTACGAGCAGTACTTC. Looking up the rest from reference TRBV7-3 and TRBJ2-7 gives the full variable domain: GAGVSQTPSNKVTEKGKYVELRCDPISGHTALYWYRQSLGQGPEFLIYFQGTGAADDSGLPNDRFFAVRPEGSVSTLKIQRTERGDSAVYLCASSLRPGLAGPYEQYFGPGTRLTVT.

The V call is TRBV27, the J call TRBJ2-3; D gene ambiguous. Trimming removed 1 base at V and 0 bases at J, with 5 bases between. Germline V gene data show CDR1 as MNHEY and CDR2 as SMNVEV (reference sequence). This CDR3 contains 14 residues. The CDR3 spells CASSLFRSTDTQYF. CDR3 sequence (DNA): TGTGCCAGCAGTTTATTTAGAAGCACAGATACGCAGTATTTT.

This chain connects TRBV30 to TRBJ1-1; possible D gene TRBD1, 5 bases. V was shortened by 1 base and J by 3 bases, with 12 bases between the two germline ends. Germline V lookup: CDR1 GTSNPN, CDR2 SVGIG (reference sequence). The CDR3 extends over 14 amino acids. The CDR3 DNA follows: TGTGCCTGGAGTGGGGGGGAGGGGTACACTGAAGCTTTCTTT. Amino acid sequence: CAWSGGEGYTEAFF.

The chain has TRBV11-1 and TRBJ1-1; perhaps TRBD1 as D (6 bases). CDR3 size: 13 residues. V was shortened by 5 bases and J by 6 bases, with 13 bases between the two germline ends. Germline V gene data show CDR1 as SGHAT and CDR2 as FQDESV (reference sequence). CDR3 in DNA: TGTGCCAGCAGCACGGACAGAGACCCTGAAGCTTTCTTT. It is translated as CASSTDRDPEAFF.

This chain's CDR3 is CASSDPSLAGHILQETQYF. CDR3 DNA: TGCGCCAGCAGTGACCCTTCGCTAGCGGGCCACATCCTTCAGGAGACCCAGTACTTC. The rearrangement joins TRBV10-1 to TRBJ2-5; TRBD2 matches at 8 bases. The CDR3 extends over 19 amino acids. Unmatched junction bases numbered 20, after V lost 3 bases and J lost 5 bases. Per germline, CDR1 WNHNN and CDR2 SYGVQD (reference sequence).

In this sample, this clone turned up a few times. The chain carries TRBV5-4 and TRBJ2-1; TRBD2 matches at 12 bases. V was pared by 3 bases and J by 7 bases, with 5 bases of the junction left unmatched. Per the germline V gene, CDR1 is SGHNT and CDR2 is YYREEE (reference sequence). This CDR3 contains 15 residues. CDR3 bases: TGTGCCAGCAGCTCTGGACTAGCGGGGTGGAATGAGCAGTTCTTC. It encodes CASSSGLAGWNEQFF.

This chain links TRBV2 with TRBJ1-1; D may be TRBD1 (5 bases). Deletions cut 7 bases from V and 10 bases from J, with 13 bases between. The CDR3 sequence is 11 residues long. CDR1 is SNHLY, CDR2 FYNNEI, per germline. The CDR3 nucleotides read TGTGCCAGCAAAAAACAGGTAACAGCTTTCTTT. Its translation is CASKKQVTAFF. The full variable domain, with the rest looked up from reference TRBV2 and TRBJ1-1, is EPEVTQTPSHQVTQMGQEVILRCVPISNHLYFYWYRQILGQKVEFLVSFYNNEISEKSEIFDDQFSVERPDGSNFTLKIRSTKLEDSAMYFCASKKQVTAFFGQGTRLTVV.

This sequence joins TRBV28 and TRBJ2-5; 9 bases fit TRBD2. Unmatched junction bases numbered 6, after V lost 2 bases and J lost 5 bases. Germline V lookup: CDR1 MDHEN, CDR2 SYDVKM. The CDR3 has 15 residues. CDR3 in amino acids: CASSLRGLASETQYF. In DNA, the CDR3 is TGTGCCAGCAGTTTAAGGGGACTAGCATCCGAGACCCAGTACTTC.

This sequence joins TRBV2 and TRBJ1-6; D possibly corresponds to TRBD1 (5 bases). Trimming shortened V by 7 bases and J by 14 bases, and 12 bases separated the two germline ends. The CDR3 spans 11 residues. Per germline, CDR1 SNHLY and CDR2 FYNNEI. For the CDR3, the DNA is TGTGCCAGCACACAGGTTACGACCCTCCACTTT. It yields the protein CASTQVTTLHF.

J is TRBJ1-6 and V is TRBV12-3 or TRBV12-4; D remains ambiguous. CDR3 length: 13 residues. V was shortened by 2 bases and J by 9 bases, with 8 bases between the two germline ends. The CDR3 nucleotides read TGTGCCAGCAGTTTAAGTGGCATTTCACCCCTCCACTTT. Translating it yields CASSLSGISPLHF.